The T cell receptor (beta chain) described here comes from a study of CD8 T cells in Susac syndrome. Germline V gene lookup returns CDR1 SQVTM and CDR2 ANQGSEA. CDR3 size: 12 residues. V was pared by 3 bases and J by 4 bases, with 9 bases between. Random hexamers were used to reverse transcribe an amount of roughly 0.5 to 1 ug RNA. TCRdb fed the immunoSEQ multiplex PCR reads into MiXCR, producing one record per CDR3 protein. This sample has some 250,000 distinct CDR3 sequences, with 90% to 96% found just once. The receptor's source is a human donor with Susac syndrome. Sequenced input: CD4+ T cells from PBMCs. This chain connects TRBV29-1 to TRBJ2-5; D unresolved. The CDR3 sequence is CSVDKVGETQYF. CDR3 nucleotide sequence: TGCAGCGTTGATAAAGTTGGAGAGACCCAGTACTTC.